This T cell receptor beta chain comes out of a study of OX40 agonist ivuxolimab in advanced cancers. Study-wide context: Ivuxolimab, which is an agonistic anti-OX40 (CD134) antibody, was administered to the patients. Recorded diagnoses for dose-escalation patients were hepatocellular carcinoma, melanoma, renal cell or head and neck cancer.

Study observations and caveats: Both CD4+ and CD8+ T cell populations in blood had undergone clonal expansion by week 6 at 0.1 to 3.0 mg/kg.

Regarding this clone: Its antigen is currently unknown.

This CDR3 has 13 residues. Germline lookup yields CDR1 SQVTM and CDR2 ANQGSEA. The V gene end was trimmed by 6 bases and the J gene end by 1 base; junction bases not matched to a gene: 5. Blood got drawn at baseline, again on cycle 4 day 1, and then on cycle 7 day 1. Clones were sequenced by immunoSEQ multiplex PCR, and TCRdb holds only the in-frame ones, with some missing. This table holds roughly 53,000 clones, approximately 84% found once. This clonotype was sampled from an adult with an advanced solid tumor such as melanoma, head and neck, liver or kidney cancer. This rearrangement joins TRBV29-1 to TRBJ1-1; TRBD1 aligns across 7 bases. The specimen was CD4+ or CD8+ T cells sorted from blood, collected in a trial of the OX40 agonist ivuxolimab. CDR3 coding DNA: TGCAGCGTCGGCCGGGACAGGAACACTGAAGCTTTCTTT. Translating it yields CSVGRDRNTEAFF.